Listed here are 18 T cell receptor beta chains from one sample, sequenced in a study of shared clonotypes between healthy human individuals. TCRdb keeps only in-frame clones here, not all; method: immunoSEQ multiplex PCR. The table has some 2,100,000 clones, approximately 96% seen once. The specimen sequenced was naive CD4+ T cells sorted from blood. Subset indicated: CD45RA+ positively selected. These TCRs come from a man younger than 30 in good health.

The chain couples TRBV29-1 to TRBJ2-3, with 9 bases matching TRBD2. The CDR3 is made up of 17 amino acids. V trimming: 4 bases; J trimming: 8 bases; junction bases outside the gene matches: 19. Germline V CDR1 and CDR2: SQVTM, ANQGSEA. The CDR3 region is CSVGPSVYGAREGTQYF. The DNA of the CDR3 is TGCAGCGTTGGCCCCAGCGTATACGGGGCGCGGGAGGGTACGCAGTATTTT.

This clone was detected once. The CDR3 DNA follows: TGTGCCAGCAGCAATAATCCGGGACAGGGATCCACTGAAGCTTTCTTT. Encoded protein: CASSNNPGQGSTEAFF. The chain is built from TRBV7-9 and TRBJ1-1; 9 bases line up with TRBD1. The CDR3 totals 16 residues. The V gene end was trimmed by 5 bases and the J gene end by 4 bases; junction bases not matched to a gene: 11. Looked up from germline, CDR1 is SEHNR and CDR2 is FQNEAQ (reference sequence).

As for this clone: Distinct nucleotide sequences in the sample also encode this CDR3. The chain combines TRBV5-1 with TRBJ1-5; unclear D gene. Germline values: CDR1 SGHRS, CDR2 YFSETQ. The CDR3 covers 13 residues. The V end lost 5 bases, the J end lost 0 bases, and 6 bases lay between the germline ends. This CDR3 reads CASRRDSNQPQHF. CDR3 nucleotide sequence: TGCGCCAGCAGAAGGGATAGCAATCAGCCCCAGCATTTT.

V and J are TRBV6-4 and TRBJ2-1, with D maybe TRBD2 (7 bases). CDR1 and CDR2 from the germline V gene are MRHNA and SNTAGT. V lost 3 bases and J 10 bases, leaving 13 bases between the germline ends. The CDR3 runs to 13 residues. CDR3 nucleotides: TGTGCCAGCAGTGAGGAGGGGGGGCACGAGCAGTTCTTC. Residues: CASSEEGGHEQFF.

This clone was counted once. In the same sample, other DNA sequences code for this CDR3. CDR3 DNA sequence: TGTGCCAGCAGCTTGGGAGCCAAAAACATTCAGTACTTC. This codes for CASSLGAKNIQYF. V usage is TRBV7-9 and J usage is TRBJ2-4; D remains unclear. The V gene lost 3 bases and the J gene lost 0 bases, with 3 bases spanning the gap. Germline V gene data show CDR1 as SEHNR and CDR2 as FQNEAQ (reference sequence). The CDR3 consists of 13 residues.

The rearrangement joins TRBV5-4 to TRBJ2-1; the match to TRBD1 covers 9 bases. The germline gives CDR1 SGHNT, CDR2 YYREEE (reference sequence). The V gene end was trimmed by 4 bases and the J gene end by 1 base; junction bases not matched to a gene: 9. CDR3 length: 17 amino acids. DNA for the CDR3: TGTGCCAGCAGCCTCCCCCCCGGGACAGGGTCCTACAATGAGCAGTTCTTC. Protein sequence: CASSLPPGTGSYNEQFF.

The rearrangement joins TRBV5-1 to TRBJ1-2; a weak D match, TRBD1 (5 bases). The V gene's germline CDR1 is SGHRS and CDR2 YFSETQ. The V and J ends lost 4 bases and 5 bases respectively, with 15 bases between them. The CDR3 is 14 residues long. The CDR3 DNA is TGCGCCAGCAGCCCTTCCGGGACCTCTTATGGCTACACCTTC. This sequence encodes CASSPSGTSYGYTF.

The chain couples TRBV5-4 to TRBJ1-2; D is unresolved. Germline CDR1 reads SGHNT; CDR2 reads YYREEE (reference sequence). There are 15 residues in the CDR3. V was trimmed by 2 bases and J by 2 bases, leaving 13 bases between them. Here the CDR3 reads CASSFIGQANYGYTF. The DNA for the CDR3 is TGTGCCAGCAGCTTTATAGGGCAGGCGAACTATGGCTACACCTTC.

The rearrangement uses TRBV28 and TRBJ1-1; 10 nucleotides align to TRBD1. Germline loops: CDR1 MDHEN, CDR2 SYDVKM. The CDR3 has 16 residues. With 5 bases clipped from V and 1 base from J, the junction kept 7 bases outside the gene matches. Here the CDR3 reads CASSRDRGTGNTEAFF. The CDR3, as DNA: TGTGCCAGCAGTAGGGACAGGGGAACGGGGAACACTGAAGCTTTCTTT. Full variable domain (rest looked up from reference TRBV28 and TRBJ1-1): DVKVTQSSRYLVKRTGEKVFLECVQDMDHENMFWYRQDPGLGLRLIYFSYDVKMKEKGDIPEGYSVSREKKERFSLILESASTNQTSMYLCASSRDRGTGNTEAFFGQGTRLTVV.

In the case of this clone: Within the sample, other DNA sequences also encode this same CDR3. The chain links TRBV6-1 to TRBJ1-1; 7 nucleotides match TRBD1. The CDR3 runs to 13 residues. With V trimmed by 11 bases and J by 2 bases, 8 bases remained unmatched. Germline CDR1 and CDR2: MNHNS and SASEGT. As DNA, the CDR3 is TGTGCCTCCCGGACAGGACTAAACACTGAAGCTTTCTTT. Translating gives CASRTGLNTEAFF.

The chain links TRBV6-1 to TRBJ1-2; a possible D gene is TRBD1 (6 bases). CDR3 length: 13 residues. Germline V gene data show CDR1 as MNHNS and CDR2 as SASEGT. Trimming cost V 7 bases and J 5 bases, with 14 bases left between them. In nucleotides, the CDR3 is TGTGCCAGCACCTCCGGGACATCTTATGGCTACACCTTC. Its protein product is CASTSGTSYGYTF.

This clone was counted once. The chain recombines TRBV6-5 with TRBJ1-1; D uncertain. V was clipped by 0 bases and J by 10 bases, with 12 bases between them. The V gene's germline CDR1 is MNHEY and CDR2 SVGAGI. This CDR3 contains 13 residues. The CDR3 region is CASSYSPGFGAFF. CDR3 DNA sequence: TGTGCCAGCAGTTACTCGCCAGGTTTTGGAGCTTTCTTT.

CDR3 in amino acids: CASSLGGSTDQPQHF. Written as DNA, the CDR3 is TGTGCCAGCAGCTTGGGGGGTTCGACCGATCAGCCCCAGCATTTT. The chain has TRBV7-9 and TRBJ1-5; D might be TRBD1 (5 bases). This CDR3 is built from 15 residues. V lost 3 bases to trimming and J lost 5 bases, with 14 bases between them. CDR1 and CDR2 from the germline V gene are SEHNR and FQNEAQ (reference sequence). The variable domain in full, completed from reference TRBV7-9 and TRBJ1-5, reads DTGVSQNPRHKITKRGQNVTFRCDPISEHNRLYWYRQTLGQGPEFLTYFQNEAQLEKSRLLSDRFSAERPKGSFSTLEIQRTEQGDSAMYLCASSLGGSTDQPQHFGDGTRLSIL.

The chain joins TRBV30 to TRBJ2-5; D call uncertain. Germline V gene sequence: CDR1 GTSNPN, CDR2 SVGIG (reference sequence). Trimming stripped 2 bases from V and 4 bases from J, with 11 bases between. There are 13 residues in the CDR3. CDR3 protein: CAWSIWSSETQYF. CDR3 coding DNA: TGTGCCTGGAGTATCTGGAGTTCAGAGACCCAGTACTTC.

This sequence joins TRBV9 and TRBJ2-7; D may be TRBD1 or TRBD2 (5 bases each). The CDR3 is 15 residues long. The V gene lost 0 bases and the J gene lost 3 bases, with 13 bases spanning the gap. Germline-derived CDR1 and CDR2 are SGDLS and YYNGEE. The CDR3 region is CASSVEQGGGYEQYF. The DNA of the CDR3 is TGTGCCAGCAGCGTAGAGCAGGGCGGAGGCTACGAGCAGTACTTC. Full variable domain (rest looked up from reference TRBV9 and TRBJ2-7): DSGVTQTPKHLITATGQRVTLRCSPRSGDLSVYWYQQSLDQGLQFLIQYYNGEERAKGNILERFSAQQFPDLHSELNLSSLELGDSALYFCASSVEQGGGYEQYFGPGTRLTVT.

The chain couples TRBV25-1 to TRBJ2-5; possible D gene TRBD1, 5 bases. The V end was cut by 2 bases, the J end by 13 bases, with 29 bases between. Germline V gene sequence: CDR1 MGHDK, CDR2 SYGVNS. This CDR3 has 17 amino acids. The CDR3 sequence: CASSELRMGQPPRLRYF. The CDR3 DNA sequence: TGTGCCAGCAGTGAACTTCGGATGGGGCAGCCCCCGAGATTGAGGTACTTC. Full variable domain (remainder filled in from reference TRBV25-1 and TRBJ2-5): EADIYQTPRYLVIGTGKKITLECSQTMGHDKMYWYQQDPGMELHLIHYSYGVNSTEKGDLSSESTVSRIRTEHFPLTLESARPSHTSQYLCASSELRMGQPPRLRYFGPGTRLLVL.

The chain recombines TRBV9 with TRBJ2-1; D gene uncertain. Germline loops: CDR1 SGDLS, CDR2 YYNGEE. V lost 4 bases, J lost 6 bases, and 11 bases lay in between. CDR3 length: 13 residues. CDR3 region: CASSTDLTNEQFF. The CDR3 coding sequence is TGTGCCAGCAGCACAGATCTTACCAATGAGCAGTTCTTC.

This clone has only one observation. The CDR3 sequence is CASSVGGDITEAFF. In DNA, the CDR3 is TGTGCCAGCAGTGTCGGTGGGGACATCACTGAAGCTTTCTTT. The V and J genes are TRBV2 and TRBJ1-1; TRBD1 might be the D (6 bases). V lost 4 bases, J lost 4 bases, and 13 bases lay in between. The CDR3 loop spans 14 amino acids. Germline CDR1 reads SNHLY; CDR2 reads FYNNEI.